This T cell receptor beta chain was observed in a study of cytomegalovirus exposure and HLA in healthy donors. Overall study findings and caveats: Per a prior analysis, the majority of TCR beta V segments were productive roughly 87% or roughly 30% of the time.

Trimming stripped 3 bases from V and 2 bases from J, with 8 bases between. The germline V gene encodes CDR1 SGDLS and CDR2 YYNGEE. The CDR3 runs to 13 residues. Details on this clone: Its antigen is currently unknown.

PCR primers comprised 60 Vbeta and 13 Jbeta primers. Assay used: immunoSEQ multiplex PCR; TCRdb lists only in-frame clones, some missing. The sample has about 94,000 clones, over 65% seen once. The specimen sequenced was PBMCs. This chain uses TRBV9 with TRBJ1-2; a possible D gene is TRBD1 (6 bases). This TCR was sampled from a woman between 55 and 75 years old in good health and CMV-seronegative. CDR3 nucleotides: TGTGCCAGCAGCGACACAGGGAACTATGGCTACACCTTC. Its protein product is CASSDTGNYGYTF.